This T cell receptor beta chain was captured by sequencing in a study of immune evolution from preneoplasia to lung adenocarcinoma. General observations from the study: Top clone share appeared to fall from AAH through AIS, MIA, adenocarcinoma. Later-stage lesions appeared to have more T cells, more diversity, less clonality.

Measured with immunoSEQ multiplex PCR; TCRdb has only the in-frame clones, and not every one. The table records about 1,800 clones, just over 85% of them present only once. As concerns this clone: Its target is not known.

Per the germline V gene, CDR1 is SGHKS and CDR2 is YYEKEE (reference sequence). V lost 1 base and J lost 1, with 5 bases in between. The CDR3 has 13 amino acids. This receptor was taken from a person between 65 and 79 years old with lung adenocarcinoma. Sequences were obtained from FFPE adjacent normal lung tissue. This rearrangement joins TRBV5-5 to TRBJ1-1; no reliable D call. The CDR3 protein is CASSLLWNTEAFF. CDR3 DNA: TGTGCCAGCAGCTTGTTGTGGAACACTGAAGCTTTCTTT.